The T cell receptor beta chain described here comes from a study of T cell responses to AZD1222 COVID-19 vaccine. Points from the study as a whole: Nearly half of spike-specific TCRs reportedly target variant regions that are unmutated in the B.1.351 and B.1.1.7 variants.

A note on this clone: Its matching antigen is unknown.

Deletions cut 2 bases from V and 2 bases from J, with 12 bases between. The CDR3 consists of 15 residues. In germline, CDR1 is MNHNY, CDR2 SVGAGI (reference sequence). Assay used: immunoSEQ multiplex PCR; TCRdb lists only in-frame clones, some missing. The top ten clones hold 1.1% to 1.5% of a sample with roughly 150,000 clones, less than 95% of them seen once. This clonotype was obtained from an adult in good health. This chain connects TRBV6-6 to TRBJ1-1, with D hard to call. The material sequenced was peripheral blood, taken on day 0 of AZD1222 vaccination. CDR3 sequence reads: CASSYGELTNTEAFF. CDR3 nucleotide sequence: TGTGCCAGCAGTTACGGTGAACTGACAAACACTGAAGCTTTCTTT.